The rows below give T cell receptor beta chains drawn from one sample of a study of cytomegalovirus exposure and HLA in healthy donors. The protocol was immunoSEQ multiplex PCR, while the TCRdb copy is restricted to in-frame clones and leaves out a portion. The sample totals about 120,000 clones. The sample taken for sequencing was PBMCs. The receptor source for this set is a man between 18 and 29 years old in good health and CMV-seronegative. CDR3s include the opening cysteine and the closing phenylalanine or tryptophan. A D gene is named only where the DNA matches it firmly.

CDR3 DNA	CDR3 protein	D gene	J gene	V gene
TGTGCCAGCAGACTTCAGGACAGGGGTCTCTATGGCTACACCTTC	CASRLQDRGLYGYTF	TRBD1	TRBJ1-2	TRBV5-8
TGTGCCAGCTCACTACTAGCGGGGGAGCGTGAGACCCAGTACTTC	CASSLLAGERETQYF	TRBD2	TRBJ2-5	TRBV18
TGTGCCAGCAGTCTAAACAGGGCTAATCAGCCCCAGCATTTT	CASSLNRANQPQHF	.	TRBJ1-5	TRBV27
TGTGCCAGCAGCCCACAGGTTAACTATGGCTACACCTTC	CASSPQVNYGYTF	.	TRBJ1-2	TRBV11-2
TGTGCCAGCACGGGACAGGGACATAATGAGCAGTTCTTC	CASTGQGHNEQFF	TRBD1	TRBJ2-1	TRBV6-1
TGTGCCAGCAGCCCCACCGGGACAGTAAACACAGATACGCAGTATTTT	CASSPTGTVNTDTQYF	TRBD1	TRBJ2-3	TRBV5-5
TGTGCCTCTCGAGGGGGAACGAACACCGGGGAGCTGTTTTTT	CASRGGTNTGELFF	.	TRBJ2-2	TRBV5-6
TGTGCCAGCAGGACGACAGGGACTAATCAGCCCCAGCATTTT	CASRTTGTNQPQHF	TRBD1	TRBJ1-5	TRBV2
TGTGCCAGCAGCGACGGGACAGGGGGCGAGCAGTACTTC	CASSDGTGGEQYF	TRBD1	TRBJ2-7	TRBV7-9
TGTGCTAGTGGTCCGGACAGGGCCGCTCGGGCGTATTTT	CASGPDRAARAYF	TRBD1	TRBJ1-3	TRBV12-5
TGTGCCACCAGAGCAGCCGGGGGTAATGAAAAACTGTTTTTT	CATRAAGGNEKLFF	.	TRBJ1-4	TRBV2
TGTGCCAGCAGCTTAGACAGGGACCCGAGAACTGAAGCTTTCTTT	CASSLDRDPRTEAFF	.	TRBJ1-1	TRBV7-8
TGCGCCAGCAGCGACCGAGGGGGTTTCACTGAAGCTTTCTTT	CASSDRGGFTEAFF	.	TRBJ1-1	TRBV5-1
TGTGCCTGGACCCTCGGGGGATTCTATGGCTACACCTTC	CAWTLGGFYGYTF	.	TRBJ1-2	TRBV30
TGTGCCACCAGCGGAGGTCCGCGGGAGACCCAGTACTTC	CATSGGPRETQYF	.	TRBJ2-5	TRBV15
TGTGCCAGCTCACTACTCGGAACCGGGACAGGGGTCACTGAAGCTTTCTTT	CASSLLGTGTGVTEAFF	TRBD1	TRBJ1-1	TRBV18
TGTGCCAGCAGTTCTCTCGGAAACGACTACGAGCAGTACTTC	CASSSLGNDYEQYF	.	TRBJ2-7	TRBV6-5
TGTGCCAGCACCCGAGGACAGGGCTCCTCCTACGAGCAGTACTTC	CASTRGQGSSYEQYF	TRBD1	TRBJ2-7	TRBV6-6
TGCGCCAGCAGCCCCAGGTCGAGCGGGAGCGATGGAAAAATCTACGAGCAGTACTTC	CASSPRSSGSDGKIYEQYF	TRBD2	TRBJ2-7	TRBV4-1
TGTGCCAGCAGCGGGGGCCAGACGGTAACATATGGCTACACCTTC	CASSGGQTVTYGYTF	.	TRBJ1-2	TRBV5-6
TGTGCCAGCAGTATCGAGAGATGGGAGACCCAGTACTTC	CASSIERWETQYF	.	TRBJ2-5	TRBV2
TGTGCCAGCAGTTTGGGCGGGGCAGGTGGCTACAATGAGCAGTTCTTC	CASSLGGAGGYNEQFF	.	TRBJ2-1	TRBV28
TGTGCCAGCACCCAATCGTTAGGTCCGGGTGGGTACAATGAGCAGTTCTTC	CASTQSLGPGGYNEQFF	.	TRBJ2-1	TRBV27
TGTGCCAGCAGCTTGGGAACAGGGCCCGGGGAGACCCAGTACTTC	CASSLGTGPGETQYF	.	TRBJ2-5	TRBV5-6
TGTGCCACCAGCAGAGGGTTTAGCAGGGGTCCGATCTCTGGGGCCAACGTCCTGACTTTC	CATSRGFSRGPISGANVLTF	.	TRBJ2-6	TRBV15
TGTGCCAGCAGGTCGGGGGGCTTTAACACTGAAGCTTTCTTT	CASRSGGFNTEAFF	.	TRBJ1-1	TRBV2
TGTGCCATCCGGGACAGGGAGAACACTGAAGCTTTCTTT	CAIRDRENTEAFF	TRBD1	TRBJ1-1	TRBV10-3
TGTGCCAGCGGGGGACAGGACCCACTCTATGGCTACACCTTC	CASGGQDPLYGYTF	TRBD1	TRBJ1-2	TRBV7-6
TGTGCCACCAGCAGTAAGCGCTCTGGGGCCAGCGTCCTGACTTTC	CATSSKRSGASVLTF	.	TRBJ2-6	TRBV15
TGTGCCAGCAGCCAAGATTGGGCTCAGCCCCAGCATTTT	CASSQDWAQPQHF	.	TRBJ1-5	TRBV4-2
TGTGCCATCAGTGAGTCTCCCCCAACAGATACGCAGTATTTT	CAISESPPTDTQYF	.	TRBJ2-3	TRBV10-3
TGTGCCAGCAGGGAAAGGAGGGACTTCGCCTACGAGCAGTACTTC	CASRERRDFAYEQYF	.	TRBJ2-7	TRBV6-1
TGTGCCAGCAGCCCAATGACAGGGAGCACTGAAGCTTTCTTT	CASSPMTGSTEAFF	TRBD1	TRBJ1-1	TRBV6-6
TGTGCCAGCAGTGATGGACTAGCGAGGCAGTACTTC	CASSDGLARQYF	TRBD2	TRBJ2-7	TRBV2
TGTGCCAGTAGTATGGTAGGGCTAGCGGAGGGGAATGAGCAGTTCTTC	CASSMVGLAEGNEQFF	TRBD2	TRBJ2-1	TRBV19
TGTGCCAGCAGAATCGACAGGGGGCGGATGACTGAAGCTTTCTTT	CASRIDRGRMTEAFF	TRBD1	TRBJ1-1	TRBV7-2
TGTGCCAGCAGTGAAGCGCTTGAGAGTGAGCAGTTCTTC	CASSEALESEQFF	.	TRBJ2-1	TRBV2
TGTGCCAGCAGCTTGAGTCTTTACAGGGGACCGGGTAACTATGGCTACACCTTC	CASSLSLYRGPGNYGYTF	TRBD1	TRBJ1-2	TRBV7-2
TGTGCCAGCAGTTTCAGGGCGACAGGGGGACTCTACAATGAGCAGTTCTTC	CASSFRATGGLYNEQFF	TRBD1	TRBJ2-1	TRBV27